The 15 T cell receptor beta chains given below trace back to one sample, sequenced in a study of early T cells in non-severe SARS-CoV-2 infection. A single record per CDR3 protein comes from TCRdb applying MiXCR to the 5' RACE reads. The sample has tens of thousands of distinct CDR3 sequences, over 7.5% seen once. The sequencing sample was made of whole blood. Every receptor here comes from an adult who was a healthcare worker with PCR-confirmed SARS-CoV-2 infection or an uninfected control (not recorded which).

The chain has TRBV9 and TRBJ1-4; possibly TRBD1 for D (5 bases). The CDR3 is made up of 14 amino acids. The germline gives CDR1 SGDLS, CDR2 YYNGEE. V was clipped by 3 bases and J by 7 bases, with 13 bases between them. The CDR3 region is CASSAPSGGEKLFF. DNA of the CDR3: TGTGCCAGCAGCGCCCCCTCTGGGGGTGAAAAACTGTTTTTT. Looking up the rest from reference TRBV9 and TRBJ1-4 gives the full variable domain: DSGVTQTPKHLITATGQRVTLRCSPRSGDLSVYWYQQSLDQGLQFLIQYYNGEERAKGNILERFSAQQFPDLHSELNLSSLELGDSALYFCASSAPSGGEKLFFGSGTQLSVL.

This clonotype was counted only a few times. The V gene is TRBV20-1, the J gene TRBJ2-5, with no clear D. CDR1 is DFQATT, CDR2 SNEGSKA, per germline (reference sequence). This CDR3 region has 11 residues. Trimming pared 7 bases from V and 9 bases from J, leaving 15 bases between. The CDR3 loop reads CSVLELVSQYF. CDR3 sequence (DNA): TGCAGTGTTTTAGAGCTTGTTTCCCAGTACTTC.

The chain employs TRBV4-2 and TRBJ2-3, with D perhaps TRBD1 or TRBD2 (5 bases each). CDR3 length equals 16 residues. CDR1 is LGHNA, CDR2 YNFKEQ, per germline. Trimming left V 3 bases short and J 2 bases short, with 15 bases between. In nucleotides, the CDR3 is TGTGCCAGCAGCCATCCGACCCGGGACCTCACAGATACGCAGTATTTT. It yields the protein CASSHPTRDLTDTQYF.

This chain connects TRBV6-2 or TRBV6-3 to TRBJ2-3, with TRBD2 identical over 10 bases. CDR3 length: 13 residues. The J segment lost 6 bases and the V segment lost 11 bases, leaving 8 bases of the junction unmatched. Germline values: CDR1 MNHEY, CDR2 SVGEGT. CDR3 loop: CAHGGLALDTQYF. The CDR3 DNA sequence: TGTGCCCACGGGGGACTAGCGCTTGATACGCAGTATTTT.

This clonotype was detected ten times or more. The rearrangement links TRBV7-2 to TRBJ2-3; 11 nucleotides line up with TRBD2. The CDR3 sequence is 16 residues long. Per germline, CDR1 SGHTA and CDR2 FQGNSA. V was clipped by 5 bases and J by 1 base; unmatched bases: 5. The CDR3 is CASSPHSGGGTDTQYF. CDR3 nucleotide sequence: TGTGCCAGCAGCCCGCATAGCGGGGGGGGCACAGATACGCAGTATTTT.

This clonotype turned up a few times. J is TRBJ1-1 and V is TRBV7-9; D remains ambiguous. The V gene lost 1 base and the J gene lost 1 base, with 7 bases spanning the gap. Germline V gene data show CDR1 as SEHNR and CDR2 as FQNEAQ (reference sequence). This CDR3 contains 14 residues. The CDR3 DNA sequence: TGTGCCAGCAGCTTAGGTCTTGAGAACACTGAAGCTTTCTTT. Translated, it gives CASSLGLENTEAFF.

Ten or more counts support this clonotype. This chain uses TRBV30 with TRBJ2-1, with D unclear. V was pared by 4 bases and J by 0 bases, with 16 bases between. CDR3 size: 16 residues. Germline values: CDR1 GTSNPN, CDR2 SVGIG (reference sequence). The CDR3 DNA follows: TGTGCCTGGACCCTAAGGGAACTTCCCTCCTACAATGAGCAGTTCTTC. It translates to CAWTLRELPSYNEQFF.

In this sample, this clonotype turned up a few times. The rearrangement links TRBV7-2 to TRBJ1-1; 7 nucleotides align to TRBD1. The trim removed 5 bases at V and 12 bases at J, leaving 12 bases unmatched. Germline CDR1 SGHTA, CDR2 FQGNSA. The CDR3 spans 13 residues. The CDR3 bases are TGTGCCAGCAGCGATAGGGGTTACAGGGGTTCTTTCTTT. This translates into CASSDRGYRGSFF.

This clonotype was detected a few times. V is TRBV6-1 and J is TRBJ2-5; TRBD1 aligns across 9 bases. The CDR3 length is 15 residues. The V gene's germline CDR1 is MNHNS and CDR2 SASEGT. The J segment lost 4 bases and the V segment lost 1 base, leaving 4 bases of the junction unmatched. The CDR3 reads CASSEVGQGTETQYF. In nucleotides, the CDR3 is TGTGCCAGCAGTGAAGTTGGACAGGGGACAGAGACCCAGTACTTC.

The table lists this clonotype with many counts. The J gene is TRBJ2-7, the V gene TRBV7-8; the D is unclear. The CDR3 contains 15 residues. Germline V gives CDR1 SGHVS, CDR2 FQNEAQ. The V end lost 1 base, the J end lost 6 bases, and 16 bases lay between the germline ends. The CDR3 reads CASSLVDISSGEQYF. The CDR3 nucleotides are TGTGCCAGCAGCTTAGTTGATATTAGCTCAGGCGAGCAGTACTTC.

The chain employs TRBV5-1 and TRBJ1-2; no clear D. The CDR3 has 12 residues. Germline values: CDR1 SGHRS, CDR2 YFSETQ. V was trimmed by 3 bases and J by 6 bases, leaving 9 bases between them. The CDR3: CASSSRENGYTF. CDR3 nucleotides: TGCGCCAGCAGCTCGAGGGAGAATGGCTACACCTTC.

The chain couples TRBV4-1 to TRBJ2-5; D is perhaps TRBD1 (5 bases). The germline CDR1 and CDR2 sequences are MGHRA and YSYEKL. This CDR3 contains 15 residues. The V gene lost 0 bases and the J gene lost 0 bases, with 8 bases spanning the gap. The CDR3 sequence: CASSQEGRDQETQYF. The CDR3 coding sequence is TGCGCCAGCAGCCAAGAGGGGCGAGACCAAGAGACCCAGTACTTC.

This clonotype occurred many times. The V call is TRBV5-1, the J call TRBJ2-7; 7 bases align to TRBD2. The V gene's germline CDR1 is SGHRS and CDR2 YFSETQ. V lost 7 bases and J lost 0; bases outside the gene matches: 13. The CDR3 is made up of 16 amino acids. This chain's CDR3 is CASSNLTSAISYEQYF. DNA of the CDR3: TGCGCCAGCTCCAACCTAACTAGCGCCATCTCCTACGAGCAGTACTTC.

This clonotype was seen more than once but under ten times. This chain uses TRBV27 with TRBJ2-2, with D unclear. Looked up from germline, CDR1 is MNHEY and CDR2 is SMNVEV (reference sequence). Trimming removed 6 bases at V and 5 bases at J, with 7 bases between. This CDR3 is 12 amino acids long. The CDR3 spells CASSLRTGELFF. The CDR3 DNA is TGTGCCAGCAGCCTACGGACCGGGGAGCTGTTTTTT.

The CDR3 reads CASKPQGKVTEAFF. The DNA of the CDR3 is TGTGCCAGCAAACCCCAGGGAAAGGTGACTGAAGCTTTCTTT. The chain uses TRBV6-5 and TRBJ1-1, with D perhaps matching TRBD1 (5 bases). The germline gives CDR1 MNHEY, CDR2 SVGAGI. CDR3 size: 14 residues. The V end lost 7 bases, the J end lost 5 bases, and 17 bases lay between the germline ends.